This section outlines one TCR beta chain sequence together with its context. Its antigen remains unknown. Germline-derived CDR1 and CDR2 are MNHEY and SMNVEV (reference sequence). V gave up 2 bases and J gave up 3 bases; unmatched junction bases: 8. The CDR3 runs 17 residues. The PCR made use of 60 Vbeta and 13 Jbeta primers. Sequencing used immunoSEQ multiplex PCR; TCRdb keeps in-frame clones, though not all of them. The data show about 200,000 clones, roughly 78% seen once. The data are from a study of cytomegalovirus exposure and HLA in healthy donors. Findings of the study overall: Specific recognition of CMV antigens was confirmed in vitro for three chains (all CMV-associated). As immune exposure information, only CMV serostatus was available. Later analysis demonstrated an association between a missense DCLRE1C variant and TCR beta V- and J-gene trimming.

Participants comprised healthy donors of bone marrow. The origin of this receptor is a woman aged 30 to 39 in good health and CMV-seropositive. Sequencing used PBMCs. The chain recombines TRBV27 with TRBJ2-7; the match to TRBD2 covers 12 bases. CDR3 protein: CASSLRFTSGGHYEQYF. The CDR3 DNA is TGTGCCAGCAGTTTACGATTCACTAGCGGGGGGCACTACGAGCAGTACTTC.